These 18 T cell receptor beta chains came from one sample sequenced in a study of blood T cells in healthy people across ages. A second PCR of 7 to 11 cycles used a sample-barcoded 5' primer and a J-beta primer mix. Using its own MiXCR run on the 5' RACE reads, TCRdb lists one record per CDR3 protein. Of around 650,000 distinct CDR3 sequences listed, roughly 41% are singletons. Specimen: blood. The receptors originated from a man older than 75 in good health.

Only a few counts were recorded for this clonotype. The CDR3 sequence: CASSLARGGHNTEAFF. CDR3 coding DNA: TGTGCCAGCAGCTTAGCACGTGGAGGACATAACACTGAAGCTTTCTTT. This chain links TRBV7-2 with TRBJ1-1, with D tentatively TRBD1 (5 bases). The CDR3 has 16 amino acids. The V end lost 0 bases, the J end lost 2 bases, and 13 bases lay between the germline ends. Germline CDR1 and CDR2: SGHTA and FQGNSA.

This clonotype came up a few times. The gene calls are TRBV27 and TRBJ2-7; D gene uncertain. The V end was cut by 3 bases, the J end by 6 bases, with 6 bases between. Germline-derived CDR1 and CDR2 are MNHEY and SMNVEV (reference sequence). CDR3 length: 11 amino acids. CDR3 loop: CASSFGTEQYF. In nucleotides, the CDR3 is TGTGCCAGCAGTTTTGGCACCGAGCAGTACTTC.

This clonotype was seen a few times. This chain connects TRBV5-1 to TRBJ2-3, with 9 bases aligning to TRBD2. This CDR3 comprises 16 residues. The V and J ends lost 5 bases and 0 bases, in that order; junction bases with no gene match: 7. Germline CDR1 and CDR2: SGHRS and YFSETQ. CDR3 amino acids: CASRFGAGGSTDTQYF. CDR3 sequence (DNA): TGCGCCAGCAGGTTTGGAGCGGGGGGAAGCACAGATACGCAGTATTTT.

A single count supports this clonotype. The CDR3 region has the DNA TGTGCCAGCAGTTACTCGGATAGGGGCTCCTGGTCCTACAATGAGCAGTTCTTC. Amino acid sequence: CASSYSDRGSWSYNEQFF. The J gene is TRBJ2-1, the V gene TRBV6-2 or TRBV6-3; D may be TRBD1 (5 bases). CDR3 length: 18 amino acids. Trimming cost V 0 bases and J 1 base, with 16 bases left between them. CDR1 MNHEY and CDR2 SVGEGT come from the germline V gene.

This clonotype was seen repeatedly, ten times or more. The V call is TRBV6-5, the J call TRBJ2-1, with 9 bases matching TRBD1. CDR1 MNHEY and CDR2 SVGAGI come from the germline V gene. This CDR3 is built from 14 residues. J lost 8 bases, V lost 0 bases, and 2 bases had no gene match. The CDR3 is CASSYSGTGHEQFF. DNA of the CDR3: TGTGCCAGCAGTTACTCTGGGACAGGGCATGAGCAGTTCTTC.

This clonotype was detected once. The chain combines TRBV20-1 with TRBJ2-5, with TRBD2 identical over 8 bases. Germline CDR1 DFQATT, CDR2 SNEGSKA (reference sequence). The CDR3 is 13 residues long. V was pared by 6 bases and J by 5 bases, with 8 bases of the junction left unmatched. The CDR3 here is CSAHRTSRETQYF. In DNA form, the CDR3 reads TGCAGTGCCCATCGGACTAGCCGGGAGACCCAGTACTTC.

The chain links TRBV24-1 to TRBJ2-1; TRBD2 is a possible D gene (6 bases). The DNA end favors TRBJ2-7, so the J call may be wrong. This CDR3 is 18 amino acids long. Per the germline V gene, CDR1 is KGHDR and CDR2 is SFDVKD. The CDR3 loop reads CATSDPVSPGSSYNEQYF. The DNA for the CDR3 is TGTGCCACCAGTGATCCTGTCTCTCCCGGGAGCTCCTACAATGAGCAGTACTTC.

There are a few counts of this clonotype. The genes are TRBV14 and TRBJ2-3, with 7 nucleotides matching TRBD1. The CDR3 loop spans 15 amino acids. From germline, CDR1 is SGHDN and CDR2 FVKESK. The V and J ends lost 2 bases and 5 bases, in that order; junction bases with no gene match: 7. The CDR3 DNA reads TGTGCCAGCAGCCAAAACAGGGGATCTGGAGATACGCAGTATTTT. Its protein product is CASSQNRGSGDTQYF.

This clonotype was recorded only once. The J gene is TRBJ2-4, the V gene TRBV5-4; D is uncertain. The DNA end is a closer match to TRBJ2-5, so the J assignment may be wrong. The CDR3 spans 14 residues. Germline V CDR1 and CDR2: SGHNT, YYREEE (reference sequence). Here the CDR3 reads CASSLAYTQETQYF. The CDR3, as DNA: TGTGCCAGCAGCTTGGCGTATACTCAAGAGACCCAGTACTTC.

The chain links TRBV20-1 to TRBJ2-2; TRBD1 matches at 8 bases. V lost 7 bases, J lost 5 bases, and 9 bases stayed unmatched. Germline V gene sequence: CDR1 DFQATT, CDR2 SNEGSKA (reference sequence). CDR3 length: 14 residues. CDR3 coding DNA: TGCAGTGGCCAGACAGGGGAGGTGACCGGGGAGCTGTTTTTT. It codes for CSGQTGEVTGELFF.

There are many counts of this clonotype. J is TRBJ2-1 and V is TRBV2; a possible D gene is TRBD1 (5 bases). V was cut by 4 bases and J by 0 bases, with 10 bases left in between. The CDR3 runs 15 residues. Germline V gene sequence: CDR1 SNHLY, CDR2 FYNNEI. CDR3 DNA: TGTGCCAGCAGTGCTGGGGCCCGCTCCTACAATGAGCAGTTCTTC. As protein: CASSAGARSYNEQFF.

The CDR3 loop is CASSQGDREGPYEQYF. The CDR3 region has the DNA TGTGCCAGCAGCCAAGGAGATCGGGAGGGCCCCTACGAGCAGTACTTC. The rearrangement links TRBV3-1 to TRBJ2-7; the match to TRBD2 covers 8 bases. Germline CDR1 is LGHDT and CDR2 is YNNKEL (reference sequence). The CDR3 runs 16 residues. Germline trimming cut 1 base from V and 2 bases from J; bases unmatched to any gene: 7.

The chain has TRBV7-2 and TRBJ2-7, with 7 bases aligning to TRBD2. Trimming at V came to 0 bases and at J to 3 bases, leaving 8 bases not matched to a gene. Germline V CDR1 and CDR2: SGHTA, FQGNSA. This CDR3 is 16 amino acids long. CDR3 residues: CASSLALFPSGYEQYF. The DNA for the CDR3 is TGTGCCAGCAGCTTAGCGCTCTTTCCTAGCGGCTACGAGCAGTACTTC.

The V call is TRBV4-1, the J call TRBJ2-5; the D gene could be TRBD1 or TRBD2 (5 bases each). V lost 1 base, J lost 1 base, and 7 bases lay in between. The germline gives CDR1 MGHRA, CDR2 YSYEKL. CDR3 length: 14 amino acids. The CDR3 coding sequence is TGCGCCAGCAGCCAAGCCGGGACCCAAGAGACCCAGTACTTC. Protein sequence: CASSQAGTQETQYF.

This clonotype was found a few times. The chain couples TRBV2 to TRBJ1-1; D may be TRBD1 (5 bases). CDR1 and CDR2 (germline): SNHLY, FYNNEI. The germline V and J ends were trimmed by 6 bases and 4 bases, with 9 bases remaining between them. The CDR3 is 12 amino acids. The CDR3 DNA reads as TGTGCCAGCAGCCGACAGAGCACTGAAGCTTTCTTT. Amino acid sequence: CASSRQSTEAFF.

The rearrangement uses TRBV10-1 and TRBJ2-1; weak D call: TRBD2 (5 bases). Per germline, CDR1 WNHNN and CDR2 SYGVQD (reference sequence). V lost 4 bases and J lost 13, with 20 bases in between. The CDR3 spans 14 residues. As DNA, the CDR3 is TGCGCCAGCAGTGCCGGAGCGGTCGGGGAGACCCAGTTCTTC. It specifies CASSAGAVGETQFF.

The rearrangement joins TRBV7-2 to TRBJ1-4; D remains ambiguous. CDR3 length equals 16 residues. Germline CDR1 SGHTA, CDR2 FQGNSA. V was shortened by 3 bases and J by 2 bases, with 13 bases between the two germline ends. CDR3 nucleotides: TGTGCCAGCAGCTTGGAGCCACCTGGGACTAATGAAAAACTGTTTTTT. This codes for CASSLEPPGTNEKLFF. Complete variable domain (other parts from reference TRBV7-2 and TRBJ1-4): GAGVSQSPSNKVTEKGKDVELRCDPISGHTALYWYRQSLGQGLEFLIYFQGNSAPDKSGLPSDRFSAERTGGSVSTLTIQRTQQEDSAVYLCASSLEPPGTNEKLFFGSGTQLSVL.

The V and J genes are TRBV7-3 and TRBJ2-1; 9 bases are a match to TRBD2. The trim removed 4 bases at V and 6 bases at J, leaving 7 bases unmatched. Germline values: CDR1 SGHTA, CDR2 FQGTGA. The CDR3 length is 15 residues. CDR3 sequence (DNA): TGTGCCAGCAGCTGGACCGGGACTAGCACCAATGAGCAGTTCTTC. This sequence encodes CASSWTGTSTNEQFF. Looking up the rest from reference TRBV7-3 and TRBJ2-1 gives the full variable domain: GAGVSQTPSNKVTEKGKYVELRCDPISGHTALYWYRQSLGQGPEFLIYFQGTGAADDSGLPNDRFFAVRPEGSVSTLKIQRTERGDSAVYLCASSWTGTSTNEQFFGPGTRLTVL.